Below, 32 T cell receptor beta chains from the same sample are listed, as sequenced in a study of blood T cells in healthy people across ages. A second roughly 6 to 11 cycle PCR used barcoded and J-beta primers. From the 5' RACE reads, TCRdb called clonotypes with MiXCR, one entry per CDR3 protein. This table has 650,000 to 800,000 distinct CDR3 sequences, around 50% appearing once. The sample comprised blood. The receptors come from a woman older than 75 in good health.

About this clonotype itself: An end of the junction does not agree with germline; a read error may underlie this. The CDR3 coding sequence is TGTGCCAGCAGTGGTCGGACAGTCAACGAGCAGTACTTC. Translation: CASSGRTVNEQYF. The chain has TRBV10-3 and TRBJ2-7, with D possibly TRBD1 on 6 matching bases. The germline V gene encodes CDR1 ENHRY and CDR2 SYGVKD. This CDR3 is 13 amino acids long.

As to this clonotype: A much more abundant neighbour one base away suggests this may be a read error. The J gene is TRBJ2-1, the V gene TRBV7-2; possibly TRBD1 for D (6 bases). Trimming stripped 5 bases from V and 8 bases from J, with 16 bases between. The CDR3 runs to 14 residues. Germline lookup yields CDR1 SGHTA and CDR2 FQGNSA. Here the CDR3 DNA reads TGTGCCAGCAGCCCCGACACAGGGCACTATGAGCAGTTCTTC. This gives the protein CASSPDTGHYEQFF.

This clonotype was seen only a few times. V usage is TRBV7-9 and J usage is TRBJ1-1; D perhaps matches TRBD1 (5 bases). The CDR3 totals 14 residues. Germline CDR1 and CDR2: SEHNR and FQNEAQ (reference sequence). V lost 8 bases to trimming and J lost 4 bases, with 17 bases between them. The CDR3 sequence is CASLSGGGGTEAFF. As DNA, the CDR3 is TGTGCCAGCCTCTCGGGGGGTGGAGGCACTGAAGCTTTCTTT. Together with reference TRBV7-9 and TRBJ1-1, the CDR3 gives the full variable domain: DTGVSQNPRHKITKRGQNVTFRCDPISEHNRLYWYRQTLGQGPEFLTYFQNEAQLEKSRLLSDRFSAERPKGSFSTLEIQRTEQGDSAMYLCASLSGGGGTEAFFGQGTRLTVV.

The chain uses TRBV29-1 and TRBJ2-1, with D unresolved. Germline V lookup: CDR1 SQVTM, CDR2 ANQGSEA. Between the trimmed V and J ends, which lost 2 bases and 6 bases, there was a span of 11 bases. There are 13 residues in the CDR3. CDR3 protein: CSVEPRIGNEQFF. In nucleotides, the CDR3 is TGCAGCGTTGAACCCAGGATCGGCAATGAGCAGTTCTTC.

For this clonotype: An end of the junction differs from the germline gene, which may be a read error. The gene calls are TRBV5-1 and TRBJ1-1; D is undetermined. Per the germline V gene, CDR1 is SGHRS and CDR2 is YFSETQ. The CDR3 extends over 13 amino acids. DNA of the CDR3: TGCGCCAGCAGACTACGGGCGAACACTGAAGCATTCTTT. This codes for CASRLRANTEAFF. The variable domain in full, with the rest retrieved from reference TRBV5-1 and TRBJ1-1, is KAGVTQTPRYLIKTRGQQVTLSCSPISGHRSVSWYQQTPGQGLQFLFEYFSETQRNKGNFPGRFSGRQFSNSRSEMNVSTLELGDSALYLCASRLRANTEAFFGQGTRLTVV.

This clonotype was observed once. The chain links TRBV29-1 to TRBJ2-1; 7 nucleotides line up with TRBD2. V dropped 7 bases and J dropped 3; count of bases not matched to a gene: 6. CDR3 length: 13 residues. Per the germline V gene, CDR1 is SQVTM and CDR2 is ANQGSEA. For the CDR3, the DNA is TGCAGCGCCGCTAGCGGAAGCTACAATGAGCAGTTCTTC. It yields the protein CSAASGSYNEQFF.

Concerning this clonotype: A much larger clone sits a single nucleotide away, making a read error possible. The gene calls are TRBV2 and TRBJ2-1, with no clear D. Germline V gene lookup returns CDR1 SNHLY and CDR2 FYNNEI. The CDR3 spans 15 residues. Trimming shortened V by 3 bases and J by 5 bases, and 14 bases separated the two germline ends. This chain's CDR3 is CASSEEGLVDNEQFF. CDR3 bases: TGTGCCAGCAGTGAGGAAGGGCTTGTAGACAATGAGCAGTTCTTC.

This clonotype was counted at least ten times. This sequence joins TRBV5-1 and TRBJ2-3, with D hard to call. This CDR3 is built from 13 residues. Germline V CDR1 and CDR2: SGHRS, YFSETQ. Trimming removed 0 bases at V and 6 bases at J, with 8 bases between. In DNA form, the CDR3 reads TGCGCCAGCAGCTTGGGACCCGACGATACGCAGTATTTT. Its translation is CASSLGPDDTQYF. The complete variable domain, with remaining parts taken from reference TRBV5-1 and TRBJ2-3, reads KAGVTQTPRYLIKTRGQQVTLSCSPISGHRSVSWYQQTPGQGLQFLFEYFSETQRNKGNFPGRFSGRQFSNSRSEMNVSTLELGDSALYLCASSLGPDDTQYFGPGTRLTVL.

This clonotype has more than one count but fewer than ten. In nucleotides, the CDR3 is TGTGCCACCGGGTGGGCGGCAGGCAATGAGCAGTTCTTC. Translating it yields CATGWAAGNEQFF. This chain connects TRBV24-1 to TRBJ2-1, with D uncertain. Trimming cost V 9 bases and J 6 bases, with 14 bases left between them. The CDR3 totals 13 residues. Germline V lookup: CDR1 KGHDR, CDR2 SFDVKD.

The chain carries TRBV13 and TRBJ1-2; D is unresolved. Germline values: CDR1 PRHDT, CDR2 FYEKMQ (reference sequence). The CDR3 sequence is 15 residues long. V lost 6 bases and J lost 6, with 20 bases in between. CDR3 coding DNA: TGTGCCAGCAGTATTCCTCGTGGAGTAGAAAATGGCTACACCTTC. Protein sequence: CASSIPRGVENGYTF. The full variable domain, completed using reference TRBV13 and TRBJ1-2, is AAGVIQSPRHLIKEKRETATLKCYPIPRHDTVYWYQQGPGQDPQFLISFYEKMQSDKGSIPDRFSAQQFSDYHSELNMSSLELGDSALYFCASSIPRGVENGYTFGSGTRLTVV.

There are many counts of this clonotype. This chain links TRBV2 with TRBJ1-1, with D maybe TRBD1 (5 bases). The CDR3 has 14 residues. V was shortened by 7 bases and J by 5 bases, with 17 bases between the two germline ends. Germline assignment: CDR1 SNHLY and CDR2 FYNNEI. The CDR3 nucleotides read TGTGCCAGCATGGTAGAAGGGGTGGGTACTGAAGCTTTCTTT. Translating it yields CASMVEGVGTEAFF.

In this sample, this clonotype turned up many times. The chain carries TRBV21-1 and TRBJ2-1; the DNA was not used to check the table's D call, TRBD2. TRBV21-1 is recorded as a pseudogene. The CDR3 extends over 18 amino acids. CDR3 sequence (DNA): TGTGCCAGCAGCAGGGGGACTATGGGGGGATTTTTTATGAATGAGCAGTTCTTC. Translating it yields CASSRGTMGGFFMNEQFF.

Concerning this clonotype: A much larger clone lies a single base off, so this may be a read error. This rearrangement joins TRBV18 to TRBJ2-5; D remains unclear. Germline values: CDR1 KGHSH, CDR2 LQKENI. The CDR3 consists of 13 residues. The V end lost 7 bases, the J end lost 0 bases, and 9 bases lay between the germline ends. CDR3 protein: CASLPVDQETQYF. CDR3 in DNA: TGTGCCAGCTTACCGGTAGACCAAGAGACCCAGTACTTC. Drawing the rest from reference TRBV18 and TRBJ2-5, the complete variable domain is NAGVMQNPRHLVRRRGQEARLRCSPMKGHSHVYWYRQLPEEGLKFMVYLQKENIIDESGMPKERFSAEFPKEGPSILRIQQVVRGDSAAYFCASLPVDQETQYFGPGTRLLVL.

V usage is TRBV20-1 and J usage is TRBJ2-1, with 8 bases fitting TRBD1. With V trimmed by 0 bases and J by 6 bases, 16 bases remained unmatched. Germline values: CDR1 DFQATT, CDR2 SNEGSKA (reference sequence). The CDR3 length is 18 residues. CDR3 protein: CSARDLRTGSRWGNEQFF. The CDR3 coding sequence is TGCAGTGCTAGAGATCTGAGGACAGGGTCAAGGTGGGGCAATGAGCAGTTCTTC.

On this clonotype: A much larger clone differs by one base, so this may be a read error. The chain couples TRBV9 to TRBJ2-3; D may be TRBD2 (6 bases). Trimming stripped 3 bases from V and 4 bases from J, with 21 bases between. The CDR3 runs 17 residues. Looked up from germline, CDR1 is SGDLS and CDR2 is YYNGEE. CDR3 sequence reads: CASSARGDPASADTQYF. The DNA of the CDR3 is TGTGCCAGCAGCGCCCGAGGGGACCCAGCTAGCGCAGATACGCAGTATTTT.

This clonotype was seen many times. The V and J genes are TRBV28 and TRBJ2-3; D is unclear. The CDR3 contains 13 residues. In germline, CDR1 is MDHEN, CDR2 SYDVKM. The ends were cut back, 8 bases at V and 5 bases at J, with 14 bases in the middle. CDR3 sequence reads: CASHPSGVDTQYF. The CDR3 DNA reads as TGTGCCAGCCACCCCTCCGGAGTAGATACGCAGTATTTT.

This clonotype was counted a few times. The rearrangement links TRBV12-3 or TRBV12-4 to TRBJ2-2, with D possibly being TRBD1 (6 bases). The CDR3 has 15 amino acids. Trimming took off 3 bases at V and 5 bases at J, with 13 bases between the two ends. The CDR3 reads CASSFNRVKTGELFF. CDR3 DNA sequence: TGTGCCAGCAGTTTTAACAGGGTGAAAACCGGGGAGCTGTTTTTT.

This clonotype appeared a single time. The J gene is TRBJ1-1, the V gene TRBV20-1, with D uncertain. V was trimmed by 3 bases and J by 0 bases, leaving 11 bases between them. In germline, CDR1 is DFQATT, CDR2 SNEGSKA (reference sequence). The CDR3 has 14 amino acids. Written as DNA, the CDR3 is TGCAGTGCTAGGGTACGCCGCATGAACACTGAAGCTTTCTTT. This translates into CSARVRRMNTEAFF.

The V call is TRBV6-5, the J call TRBJ1-4; TRBD1 might be the D (5 bases). Germline V gene lookup returns CDR1 MNHEY and CDR2 SVGAGI. V lost 5 bases and J lost 5, with 15 bases in between. CDR3 length equals 15 residues. Here the CDR3 reads CASSTGPFGNEKLFF. CDR3 nucleotide sequence: TGTGCCAGCAGTACAGGACCCTTCGGGAATGAAAAACTGTTTTTT.

The chain recombines TRBV4-1 with TRBJ2-1; D possibly uses TRBD1 or TRBD2 (5 bases each). Germline CDR1 is MGHRA and CDR2 is YSYEKL. Trimming removed 1 base at V and 6 bases at J, with 16 bases between. The CDR3 has 16 amino acids. The CDR3 spells CASSQGGRTKGNEQFF. In DNA form, the CDR3 reads TGCGCCAGCAGCCAAGGGGGACGGACCAAGGGCAATGAGCAGTTCTTC.

In its sample, this clonotype was seen a few times. In DNA, the CDR3 is TGCAGTGCCCTAGGGACCACAGGGCCCCAGCATTTT. It codes for CSALGTTGPQHF. The genes are TRBV20-1 and TRBJ1-5; tentative D call: TRBD1 (5 bases). V was shortened by 6 bases and J by 9 bases, with 15 bases between the two germline ends. This CDR3 has 12 amino acids. The germline V gene encodes CDR1 DFQATT and CDR2 SNEGSKA (reference sequence).

The chain combines TRBV15 with TRBJ2-3, with 11 bases identical to TRBD2. V was clipped by 1 base and J by 4 bases; unmatched bases: 4. The CDR3 length is 16 residues. Germline loops: CDR1 LNHNV, CDR2 YYDKDF (reference sequence). DNA for the CDR3: TGTGCCACCAGCAGAGCACTAGCGGGAGTCGCAGATACGCAGTATTTT. Protein product: CATSRALAGVADTQYF.

V gene TRBV28 combines with J gene TRBJ2-5, with 12 bases fitting TRBD2. Germline CDR1 MDHEN, CDR2 SYDVKM. The junction had 5 bases not matched to a gene; V was cut back by 4 bases and J by 5 bases. The CDR3 is made up of 15 amino acids. For the CDR3, the DNA is TGTGCCAGCAGTTCGACTAGCGGGAGTCGCGAGACCCAGTACTTC. Protein product: CASSSTSGSRETQYF.

V and J are TRBV29-1 and TRBJ2-4; TRBD1 aligns across 8 bases. The CDR3 runs 14 residues. Germline CDR1 SQVTM, CDR2 ANQGSEA. Losses at the gene ends were 2 bases for V and 13 bases for J; bases not matched to a gene: 13. The CDR3 reads CSVEMGTGRFKQYF. The CDR3 nucleotides read TGCAGCGTTGAAATGGGGACAGGAAGGTTCAAGCAGTACTTC.

This chain links TRBV19 with TRBJ2-7; weak D call: TRBD2 (6 bases). This CDR3 region has 18 residues. The germline CDR1 and CDR2 sequences are LNHDA and SQIVND (reference sequence). V was clipped by 6 bases and J by 1 base, with 25 bases between them. CDR3: CASSVRRRAAGHSYEQYF. In DNA, the CDR3 is TGTGCCAGTAGCGTTAGACGGAGGGCAGCGGGCCATTCCTACGAGCAGTACTTC. The whole variable domain, filled in from reference TRBV19 and TRBJ2-7, reads DGGITQSPKYLFRKEGQNVTLSCEQNLNHDAMYWYRQDPGQGLRLIYYSQIVNDFQKGDIAEGYSVSREKKESFPLTVTSAQKNPTAFYLCASSVRRRAAGHSYEQYFGPGTRLTVT.

This clonotype was counted at least ten times. The chain employs TRBV20-1 and TRBJ2-3, with TRBD2 matching 7 bases. From germline, CDR1 is DFQATT and CDR2 SNEGSKA (reference sequence). V lost 1 base to trimming and J lost 4 bases; unmatched junction nucleotides: 2. The CDR3 has 13 amino acids. The CDR3 here is CSARGGGADTQYF. CDR3 in DNA: TGCAGTGCTAGAGGGGGGGGGGCAGATACGCAGTATTTT.

This clonotype was detected only once. V gene TRBV13 combines with J gene TRBJ2-2, with D hard to call. There are 14 residues in the CDR3. Deletions cut 3 bases from V and 5 bases from J, with 10 bases between. Germline V CDR1 and CDR2: PRHDT, FYEKMQ (reference sequence). In DNA form, the CDR3 reads TGTGCCAGCAGCTTCTCCCTAGTTACCGGGGAGCTGTTTTTT. Its protein product is CASSFSLVTGELFF. Complete variable domain (other parts from reference TRBV13 and TRBJ2-2): AAGVIQSPRHLIKEKRETATLKCYPIPRHDTVYWYQQGPGQDPQFLISFYEKMQSDKGSIPDRFSAQQFSDYHSELNMSSLELGDSALYFCASSFSLVTGELFFGEGSRLTVL.

This clonotype was counted a single time. A much larger clone lies a single base off, so this may be a read error. The chain has TRBV2 and TRBJ2-3; 14 bases map to TRBD2. V lost 8 bases and J lost 0; bases outside the gene matches: 13. From germline, CDR1 is SNHLY and CDR2 FYNNEI. The CDR3 consists of 19 residues. In nucleotides, the CDR3 is TGTGCCAGCGAGACTAGCGGGAGGGGGTTCGGTGACAGCACAGATACGCAGTATTTT. Protein sequence: CASETSGRGFGDSTDTQYF.

This chain links TRBV28 with TRBJ2-7, with D maybe TRBD2 (6 bases). V was cut by 5 bases and J by 2 bases, with 13 bases left in between. This CDR3 is 14 amino acids long. Germline CDR1 reads MDHEN; CDR2 reads SYDVKM. The CDR3, as DNA: TGTGCCAGCAGTGTTTCCAGCGGGCCCTACGAGCAGTACTTC. It encodes CASSVSSGPYEQYF.

The CDR3: CSALLPGPSADTQYF. CDR3 nucleotide sequence: TGCAGTGCTCTGTTGCCGGGGCCTAGCGCAGATACGCAGTATTTT. The genes are TRBV20-1 and TRBJ2-3; possibly TRBD2 for D (6 bases). V was clipped by 5 bases and J by 4 bases, with 19 bases between them. Germline loops: CDR1 DFQATT, CDR2 SNEGSKA (reference sequence). The CDR3 sequence is 15 residues long.

This clonotype showed up many times. V gene TRBV7-3 combines with J gene TRBJ2-3; 9 nucleotides agree with TRBD2. The CDR3 covers 14 residues. Per germline, CDR1 SGHTA and CDR2 FQGTGA. V shed 4 bases, J shed 4 bases, and the junction held 3 bases outside the gene matches. The CDR3 DNA reads as TGTGCCAGCAGCTGGGGACTAGCTGCAGATACGCAGTATTTT. The encoded protein is CASSWGLAADTQYF.

This clonotype was counted a single time. The chain employs TRBV2 and TRBJ2-2; D unclear. The V end was cut by 7 bases, the J end by 7 bases, with 16 bases between. The CDR3 consists of 14 residues. Germline lookup yields CDR1 SNHLY and CDR2 FYNNEI. The CDR3 protein is CASTQNPWGGELFF. The CDR3 bases are TGTGCCAGCACTCAGAATCCCTGGGGCGGGGAGCTGTTTTTT.